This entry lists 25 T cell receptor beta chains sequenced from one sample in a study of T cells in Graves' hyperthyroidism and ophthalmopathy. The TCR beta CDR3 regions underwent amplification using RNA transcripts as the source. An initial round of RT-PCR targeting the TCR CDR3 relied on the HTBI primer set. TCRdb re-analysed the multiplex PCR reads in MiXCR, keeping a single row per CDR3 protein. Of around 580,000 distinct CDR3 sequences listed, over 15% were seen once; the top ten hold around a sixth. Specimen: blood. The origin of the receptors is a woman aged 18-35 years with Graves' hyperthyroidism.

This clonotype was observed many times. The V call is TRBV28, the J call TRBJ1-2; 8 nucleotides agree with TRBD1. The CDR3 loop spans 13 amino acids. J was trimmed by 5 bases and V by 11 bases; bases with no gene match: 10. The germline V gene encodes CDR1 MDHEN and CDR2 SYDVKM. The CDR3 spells CAADGQGLYGYTF. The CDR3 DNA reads TGTGCCGCCGATGGACAGGGCCTTTATGGCTACACCTTC.

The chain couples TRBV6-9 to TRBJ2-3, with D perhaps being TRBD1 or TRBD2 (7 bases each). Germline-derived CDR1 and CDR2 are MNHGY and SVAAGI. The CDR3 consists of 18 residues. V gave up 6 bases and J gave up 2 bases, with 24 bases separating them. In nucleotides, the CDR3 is TGTGCCAGCAGGTTAACTCTCCAGGGGGGGGGATTCACAGATACGCAGTATTTT. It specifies CASRLTLQGGGFTDTQYF.

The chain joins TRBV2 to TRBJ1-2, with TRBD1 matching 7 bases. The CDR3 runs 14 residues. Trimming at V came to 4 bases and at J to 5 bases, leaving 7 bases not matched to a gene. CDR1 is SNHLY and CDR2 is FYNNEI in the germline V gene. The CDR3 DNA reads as TGTGCCAGCAGTGGGGACAGCCGGGTATATGGCTACACCTTC. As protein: CASSGDSRVYGYTF.

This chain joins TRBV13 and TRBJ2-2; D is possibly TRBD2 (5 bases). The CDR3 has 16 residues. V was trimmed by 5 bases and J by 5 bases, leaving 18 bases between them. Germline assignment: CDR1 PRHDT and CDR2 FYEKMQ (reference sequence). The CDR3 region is CASSPTRERWTGELFF. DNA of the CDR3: TGTGCCAGCAGCCCCACGAGGGAGAGATGGACCGGGGAGCTGTTTTTT.

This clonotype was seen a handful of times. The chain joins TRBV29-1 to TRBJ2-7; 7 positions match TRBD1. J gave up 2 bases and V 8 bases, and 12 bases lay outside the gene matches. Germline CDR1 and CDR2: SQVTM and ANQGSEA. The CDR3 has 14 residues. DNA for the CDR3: TGCAGCCCTTCTAAGAAGGGGGCTACCTACGAGCAGTACTTC. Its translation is CSPSKKGATYEQYF.

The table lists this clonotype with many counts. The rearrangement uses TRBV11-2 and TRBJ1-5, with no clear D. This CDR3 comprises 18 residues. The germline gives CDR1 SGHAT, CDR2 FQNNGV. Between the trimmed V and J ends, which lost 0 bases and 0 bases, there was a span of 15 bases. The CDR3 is CASSLDSSAVDSNQPQHF. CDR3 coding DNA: TGTGCCAGCAGCTTAGATTCGTCGGCAGTTGATAGCAATCAGCCCCAGCATTTT. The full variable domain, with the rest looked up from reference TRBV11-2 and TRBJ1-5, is EAGVAQSPRYKIIEKRQSVAFWCNPISGHATLYWYQQILGQGPKLLIQFQNNGVVDDSQLPKDRFSAERLKGVDSTLKIQPAKLEDSAVYLCASSLDSSAVDSNQPQHFGDGTRLSIL.

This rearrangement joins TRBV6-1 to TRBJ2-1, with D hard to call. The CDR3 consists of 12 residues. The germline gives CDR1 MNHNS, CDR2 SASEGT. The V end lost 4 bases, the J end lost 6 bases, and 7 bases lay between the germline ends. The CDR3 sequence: CASSGRSNEQFF. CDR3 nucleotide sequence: TGTGCCAGCAGTGGCAGGAGCAATGAGCAGTTCTTC.

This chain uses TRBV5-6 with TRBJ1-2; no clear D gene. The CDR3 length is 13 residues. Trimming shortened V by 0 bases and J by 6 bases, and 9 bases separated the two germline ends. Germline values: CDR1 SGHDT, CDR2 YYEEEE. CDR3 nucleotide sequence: TGTGCCAGCAGCTTGGAATCGCGGGATGGCTACACCTTC. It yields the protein CASSLESRDGYTF.

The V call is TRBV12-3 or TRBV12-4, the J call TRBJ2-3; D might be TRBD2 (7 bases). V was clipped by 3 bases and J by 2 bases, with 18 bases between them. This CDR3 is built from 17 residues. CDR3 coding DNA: TGTGCCAGCAGTTTCGGCGGGGGCCCAGGACTCACAGATACGCAGTATTTT. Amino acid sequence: CASSFGGGPGLTDTQYF.

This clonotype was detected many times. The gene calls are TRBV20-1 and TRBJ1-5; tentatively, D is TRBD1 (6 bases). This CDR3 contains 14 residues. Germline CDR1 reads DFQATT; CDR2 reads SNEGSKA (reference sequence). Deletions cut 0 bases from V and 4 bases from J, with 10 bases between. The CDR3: CSARDRTGNQPQHF. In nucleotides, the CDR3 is TGCAGTGCTAGAGATCGTACAGGGAATCAGCCCCAGCATTTT.

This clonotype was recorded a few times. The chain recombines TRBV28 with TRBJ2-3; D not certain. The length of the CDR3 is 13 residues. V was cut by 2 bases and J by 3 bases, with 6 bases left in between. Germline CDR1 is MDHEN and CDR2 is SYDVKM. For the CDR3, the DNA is TGTGCCAGCAGTTTACTAGAAACAGATACGCAGTATTTT. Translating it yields CASSLLETDTQYF.

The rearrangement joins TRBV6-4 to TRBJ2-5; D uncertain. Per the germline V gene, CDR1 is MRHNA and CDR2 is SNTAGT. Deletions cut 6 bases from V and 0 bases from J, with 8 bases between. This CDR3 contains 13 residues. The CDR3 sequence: CASSRTYQETQYF. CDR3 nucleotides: TGTGCCAGCAGCCGGACGTACCAAGAGACCCAGTACTTC.

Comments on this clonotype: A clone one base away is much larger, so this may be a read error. CDR3 DNA sequence: TGTGCCAGCAGTGTTCCCTCCTTGATAGTTGTCACCCGGGAGCTGTTTTTT. Its translation is CASSVPSLIVVTRELFF. V is TRBV28 and J is TRBJ2-2; no reliable D call. Germline loops: CDR1 MDHEN, CDR2 SYDVKM. This CDR3 comprises 17 residues.

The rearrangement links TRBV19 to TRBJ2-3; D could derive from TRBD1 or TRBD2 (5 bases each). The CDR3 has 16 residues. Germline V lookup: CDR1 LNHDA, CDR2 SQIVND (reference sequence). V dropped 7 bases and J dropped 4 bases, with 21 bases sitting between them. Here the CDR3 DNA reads TGTGCCAGTATTATCACCGGGGCCTCTGGCGCAGATACGCAGTATTTT. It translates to CASIITGASGADTQYF.

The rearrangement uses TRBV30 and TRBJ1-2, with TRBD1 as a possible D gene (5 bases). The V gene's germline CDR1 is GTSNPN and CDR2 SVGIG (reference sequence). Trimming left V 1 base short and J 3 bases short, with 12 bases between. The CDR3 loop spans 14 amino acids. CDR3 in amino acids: CAWSEGPRYYGYTF. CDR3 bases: TGTGCCTGGAGTGAGGGGCCTCGGTACTATGGCTACACCTTC.

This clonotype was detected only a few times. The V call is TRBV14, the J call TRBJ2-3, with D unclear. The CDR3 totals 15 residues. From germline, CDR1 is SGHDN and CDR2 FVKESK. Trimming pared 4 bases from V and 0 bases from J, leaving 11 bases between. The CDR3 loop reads CASSPQPRSTDTQYF. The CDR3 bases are TGTGCCAGCAGCCCTCAACCCCGTAGCACAGATACGCAGTATTTT. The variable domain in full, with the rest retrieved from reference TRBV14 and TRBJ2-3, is EAGVTQFPSHSVIEKGQTVTLRCDPISGHDNLYWYRRVMGKEIKFLLHFVKESKQDESGMPNNRFLAERTGGTYSTLKVQPAELEDSGVYFCASSPQPRSTDTQYFGPGTRLTVL.

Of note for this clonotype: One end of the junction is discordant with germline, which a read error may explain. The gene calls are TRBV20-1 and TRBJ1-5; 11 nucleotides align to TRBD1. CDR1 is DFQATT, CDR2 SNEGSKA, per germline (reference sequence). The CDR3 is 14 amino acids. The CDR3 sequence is CSARGQGGNQPPHF. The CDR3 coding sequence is TGCAGTGCAAGGGGACAGGGGGGCAATCAGCCCCCGCATTTT.

This CDR3 is CSIRDWGGYEQYF. Here the CDR3 DNA reads TGCAGCATTAGAGATTGGGGGGGCTACGAGCAGTACTTC. The rearrangement uses TRBV29-1 and TRBJ2-7; 7 bases agree with TRBD2. This CDR3 has 13 residues. V gave up 8 bases and J gave up 3 bases; unmatched junction bases: 10. In germline, CDR1 is SQVTM, CDR2 ANQGSEA.

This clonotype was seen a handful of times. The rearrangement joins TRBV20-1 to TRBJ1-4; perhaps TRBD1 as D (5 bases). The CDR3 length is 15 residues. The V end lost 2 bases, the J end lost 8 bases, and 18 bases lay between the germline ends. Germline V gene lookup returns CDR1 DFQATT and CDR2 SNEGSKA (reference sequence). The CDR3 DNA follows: TGCAGTGCTAGATCCTGGCAGGGTATTCGGGAAAAACTGTTTTTT. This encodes CSARSWQGIREKLFF.

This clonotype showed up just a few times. The CDR3 nucleotides are TGCGCCAGCAGCTTGGAAGGGACAGGGAGTCTGGACGAGCAGTACTTC. Translated: CASSLEGTGSLDEQYF. This sequence joins TRBV5-1 and TRBJ2-7, with 9 bases identical to TRBD1. The CDR3 has 16 amino acids. CDR1 and CDR2 (germline): SGHRS, YFSETQ. J lost 5 bases, V lost 0 bases, and 9 bases had no gene match.

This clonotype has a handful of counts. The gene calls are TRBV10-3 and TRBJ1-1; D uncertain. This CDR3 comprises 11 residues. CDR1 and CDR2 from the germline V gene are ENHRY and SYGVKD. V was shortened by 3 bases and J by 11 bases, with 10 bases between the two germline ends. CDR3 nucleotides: TGTGCCATCAGTGACGATAGTCAGGCTTTCTTT. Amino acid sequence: CAISDDSQAFF.

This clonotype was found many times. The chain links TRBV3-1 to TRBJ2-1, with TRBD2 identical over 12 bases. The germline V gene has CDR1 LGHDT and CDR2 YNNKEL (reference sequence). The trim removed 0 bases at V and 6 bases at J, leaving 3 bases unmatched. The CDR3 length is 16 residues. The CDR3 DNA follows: TGTGCCAGCAGCCAAGAGGGGACTAGCGGGCTCAATGAGCAGTTCTTC. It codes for CASSQEGTSGLNEQFF.

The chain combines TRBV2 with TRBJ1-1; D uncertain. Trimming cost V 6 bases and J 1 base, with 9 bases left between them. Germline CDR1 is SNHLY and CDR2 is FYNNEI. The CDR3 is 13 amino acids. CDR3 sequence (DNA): TGTGCCAGCAGCGACATGGGGAACACTGAAGCTTTCTTT. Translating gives CASSDMGNTEAFF.

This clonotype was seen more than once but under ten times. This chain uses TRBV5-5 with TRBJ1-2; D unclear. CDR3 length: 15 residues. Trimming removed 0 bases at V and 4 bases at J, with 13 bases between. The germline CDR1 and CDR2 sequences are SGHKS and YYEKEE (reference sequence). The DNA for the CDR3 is TGTGCCAGCAGCTTGGACGCAGGACTAAGCTATGGCTACACCTTC. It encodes CASSLDAGLSYGYTF.

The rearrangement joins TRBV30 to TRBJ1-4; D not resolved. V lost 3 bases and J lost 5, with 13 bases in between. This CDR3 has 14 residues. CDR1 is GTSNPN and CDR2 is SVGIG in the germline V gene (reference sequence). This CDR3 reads CAWRAGVLNEKLFF. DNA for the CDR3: TGTGCCTGGAGGGCCGGGGTTTTGAATGAAAAACTGTTTTTT.